A selection of T cell receptor beta chains follows, all from one sample in a study of vaccination effects on CD4 cells after COVID-19. The antigens of these receptors remain unknown. Clones were read by immunoSEQ multiplex PCR, and TCRdb kept only the in-frame ones, dropping some. In the table there are about 45,000 clones, 60% to 80% of which are singletons. This material consisted of CD4+ T cells from PBMCs cultured without peptide, taken before COVID-19 vaccination. These receptors were obtained from a human donor who had a prior SARS-CoV-2 infection. Each CDR3 is given with its conserved first and last residue. The D gene is left open where the match is weak. Size tells how often a clone was seen (once, few, many) or the class of an expanded clone, and some rows leave it out.

j_gene,abundance,v_gene,d_gene,CDR3aa,CDR3nt
TRBJ1-6,.,TRBV4-2,.,CASSQEFSVPSPLHF,TGTGCCAGCAGCCAAGAGTTCTCAGTCCCCTCACCCCTCCACTTT
TRBJ1-3,few,TRBV3-1/TRBV3-2,TRBD1,CASSRDSSGNTIYF,TGTGCCAGCAGCCGGGACAGCTCTGGAAACACCATATATTTT
TRBJ1-1,.,TRBV4-2,.,CASSQSPQEAFF,TGTGCCAGCAGCCAATCCCCCCAAGAAGCTTTCTTT
TRBJ2-3,.,TRBV9,TRBD2,CASSVGGLAGGLTDTQYF,TGTGCCAGCAGCGTAGGAGGTCTAGCGGGGGGTCTCACAGATACGCAGTATTTT
TRBJ2-2,.,TRBV6-7,.,CASSHPAGVELFF,TGTGCCAGCAGCCACCCCGCAGGGGTGGAGCTGTTTTTT
TRBJ1-2,.,TRBV18,TRBD1,CASSPDREKDYGYTF,TGTGCCAGCTCACCGGACAGGGAAAAGGACTATGGCTACACCTTC
TRBJ2-7,once,TRBV6-5,TRBD1,CASSPGQGRLYF,TGTGCCAGCAGCCCAGGACAGGGTCGCCTGTACTTC
TRBJ1-2,few,TRBV6-5,.,CASSYMTAADGGGYTF,TGTGCCAGCAGTTACATGACAGCAGCCGACGGTGGAGGCTACACCTTC
TRBJ1-6,.,TRBV14,.,CASSQVGARSYNSPLHF,TGTGCCAGCAGCCAAGTAGGGGCCAGGTCCTATAATTCACCCCTCCACTTT
TRBJ2-2,few,TRBV7-9,TRBD2,CASSPTSGNTGELFF,TGTGCCAGCAGCCCGACTAGCGGTAACACCGGGGAGCTGTTTTTT
TRBJ2-1,.,TRBV4-2,.,CASSSTGDEQFF,TGTGCCAGCAGCTCGACAGGCGATGAGCAGTTCTTC
TRBJ1-5,.,TRBV7-5,.,CARSFSGGVNQPQHF,TGTGCCAGAAGCTTCTCCGGGGGGGTCAATCAGCCCCAGCATTTT
TRBJ2-2,.,TRBV9,.,CASSRRTGELFF,TGTGCCAGCAGCCGACGAACCGGGGAGCTGTTTTTT
TRBJ2-2,.,TRBV5-1,TRBD1,CASSLGRTGTGELFF,TGCGCCAGCAGCTTGGGTAGGACAGGGACCGGGGAGCTGTTTTTT
TRBJ2-3,.,TRBV5-4,.,CASSLSADTDTQYF,TGTGCCAGCAGCTTGTCGGCGGACACAGATACGCAGTATTTT
TRBJ1-1,.,TRBV5-8,.,CASSFTGFGNTEAFF,TGTGCCAGCAGCTTCACAGGTTTTGGGAACACTGAAGCTTTCTTT
TRBJ1-6,few,TRBV2,TRBD1,CASSFRTGDNSPLHF,TGTGCCAGCAGCTTCAGGACAGGGGATAATTCACCCCTCCACTTT
TRBJ1-5,.,TRBV12-3/TRBV12-4,.,CASSPGAGQPQHF,TGTGCCAGCAGTCCCGGGGCAGGACAGCCCCAGCATTTT
TRBJ2-6,.,TRBV7-9,.,CASSFHQGSSGANVLTF,TGTGCCAGCAGCTTTCACCAGGGGTCCTCCGGGGCCAACGTCCTGACTTTC
TRBJ2-1,.,TRBV5-1,.,CASSWADLSGNEQFF,TGCGCCAGCAGCTGGGCGGACCTGAGTGGCAATGAGCAGTTCTTC
TRBJ2-1,.,TRBV7-9,TRBD2,CASRSLAGGLWNEQFF,TGTGCCAGCAGGTCCCTAGCGGGAGGGCTCTGGAATGAGCAGTTCTTC
TRBJ2-4,few,TRBV3-1/TRBV3-2,.,CASSQVGDLAKNIQYF,TGTGCCAGCAGCCAAGTGGGAGATCTAGCCAAAAACATTCAGTACTTC
TRBJ2-4,few,TRBV7-7,TRBD1,CASRPIGQVIAKNIQYF,TGTGCTAGCAGGCCAATAGGACAGGTAATAGCCAAAAACATTCAGTACTTC
TRBJ1-6,.,TRBV4-3,.,CASSQRGVYNSPLHF,TGCGCCAGCAGCCAGCGGGGGGTGTACAATTCACCCCTCCACTTT
TRBJ1-1,.,TRBV2,TRBD1,CASSDGTGVVRAEAFF,TGTGCCAGCAGTGATGGGACAGGGGTGGTTCGCGCTGAAGCTTTCTTT
TRBJ2-3,few,TRBV9,TRBD2,CASSVPVRSSGASDTQYF,TGTGCCAGCAGCGTACCGGTACGGTCTAGCGGGGCATCTGATACGCAGTATTTT
TRBJ2-7,.,TRBV30,TRBD2,CAWSSLGTRYSYEQYF,TGTGCCTGGAGCTCACTAGGGACTAGATACTCCTACGAGCAGTACTTC
TRBJ2-1,.,TRBV6-5,.,CASSYGLRQFF,TGTGCCAGCAGTTACGGGTTGAGGCAGTTCTTC
TRBJ2-2,.,TRBV24-1,.,CATSYTGELFF,TGTGCCACCAGTTACACCGGGGAGCTGTTTTTT
TRBJ2-7,.,TRBV5-4,TRBD1,CASSVTGTGAYEQYF,TGTGCCAGCAGCGTTACGGGGACAGGGGCCTACGAGCAGTACTTC